What follows are 19 T cell receptor beta chains derived from one specimen sequenced in a study of blood T cell repertoires in COVID-19. The repertoire was sequenced with immunoSEQ multiplex PCR; TCRdb's copy has only in-frame clones and lacks some. This sample has 200,000 to 250,000 clones, with roughly 80% found just once. Sequencing was performed on peripheral blood. The origin of the receptors is a woman aged 65 to 85 with acute or convalescent COVID-19.

The chain couples TRBV19 to TRBJ2-3; possibly TRBD2 for D (6 bases). The germline V gene has CDR1 LNHDA and CDR2 SQIVND (reference sequence). The CDR3 sequence is 15 residues long. V lost 4 bases and J 0 bases, leaving 11 bases between the germline ends. Written as DNA, the CDR3 is TGTGCCAGTAGTACCCTAGCGCAAAGCACAGATACGCAGTATTTT. Residues: CASSTLAQSTDTQYF.

V is TRBV9 and J is TRBJ1-2; 7 nucleotides line up with TRBD1. This CDR3 contains 13 residues. With V trimmed by 4 bases and J by 4 bases, 4 bases remained unmatched. The germline V gene has CDR1 SGDLS and CDR2 YYNGEE. The CDR3 coding sequence is TGTGCCAGCAGCCGGGACAGAGCCTATGGCTACACCTTC. It codes for CASSRDRAYGYTF.

The V call is TRBV5-1, the J call TRBJ2-7; D may be TRBD2 (6 bases). The V end was cut by 3 bases, the J end by 7 bases, with 8 bases between. Germline V gene data show CDR1 as SGHRS and CDR2 as YFSETQ. There are 11 residues in the CDR3. The CDR3 nucleotides read TGCGCCAGCAGCTATGGGGGGGAGCAGTACTTC. The encoded protein is CASSYGGEQYF.

The chain couples TRBV30 to TRBJ1-2; 7 bases align to TRBD1. The junction had 9 bases not matched to a gene; V was cut back by 3 bases and J by 14 bases. In germline, CDR1 is GTSNPN, CDR2 SVGIG (reference sequence). The length of the CDR3 is 11 residues. Here the CDR3 reads CAWSARQGWTF. CDR3 in DNA: TGTGCCTGGAGCGCACGACAGGGATGGACCTTC.

The chain uses TRBV9 and TRBJ2-2, with 11 bases lining up with TRBD2. This CDR3 is built from 17 residues. Germline V gives CDR1 SGDLS, CDR2 YYNGEE. V was pared by 0 bases and J by 8 bases, with 9 bases of the junction left unmatched. DNA for the CDR3: TGTGCCAGCAGCGTAGCGGGACTAGCGGTCCCGGGGGGGGAGCTGTTTTTT. Translated: CASSVAGLAVPGGELFF. Drawing the rest from reference TRBV9 and TRBJ2-2, the complete variable domain is DSGVTQTPKHLITATGQRVTLRCSPRSGDLSVYWYQQSLDQGLQFLIQYYNGEERAKGNILERFSAQQFPDLHSELNLSSLELGDSALYFCASSVAGLAVPGGELFFGEGSRLTVL.

The chain recombines TRBV7-9 with TRBJ2-3; a possible D gene is TRBD2 (5 bases). The germline gives CDR1 SEHNR, CDR2 FQNEAQ (reference sequence). With 8 bases removed from V and 1 base from J, the gap between germline ends came to 10 bases. The CDR3 runs 13 residues. CDR3: CASGLARTDTQYF. DNA for the CDR3: TGTGCCAGCGGACTGGCTCGCACAGATACGCAGTATTTT.

The gene calls are TRBV5-1 and TRBJ2-3; TRBD2 agrees at 12 bases. This CDR3 has 16 residues. V gave up 0 bases and J gave up 2 bases; unmatched junction bases: 1. Germline V gives CDR1 SGHRS, CDR2 YFSETQ. The CDR3 coding sequence is TGCGCCAGCAGCTTGGGGACTAGCGGGGACACAGATACGCAGTATTTT. Its translation is CASSLGTSGDTDTQYF.

The chain uses TRBV3-1 (or the pseudogene TRBV3-2) and TRBJ2-7; 12 nucleotides match TRBD1. Trimming took 3 bases from V and 5 from J; bases not matched to a gene: 5. CDR1 and CDR2 from the germline V gene are LGHDT and YNNKEL (reference sequence). The CDR3 covers 15 residues. In DNA form, the CDR3 reads TGTGCCAGCAGCCATGGGACAGGGGGCAGGGACGAGCAGTACTTC. Its protein is CASSHGTGGRDEQYF.

V usage is TRBV7-2 and J usage is TRBJ2-1; D is ambiguous. CDR3 length: 13 amino acids. V lost 4 bases, J lost 2 bases, and 6 bases lay in between. The germline gives CDR1 SGHTA, CDR2 FQGNSA. The CDR3 is CASSSTTYNEQFF. CDR3 DNA: TGTGCCAGCAGCTCAACTACCTACAATGAGCAGTTCTTC.

Written as DNA, the CDR3 is TGTGCCAGTAGTATCCCTAGCGACACAGATACGCAGTATTTT. Its translation is CASSIPSDTDTQYF. This chain connects TRBV19 to TRBJ2-3; the D gene is possibly TRBD2 (6 bases). V shed 3 bases and J shed 2 bases, with 9 bases lying between them. This CDR3 region has 14 residues. The germline V gene has CDR1 LNHDA and CDR2 SQIVND (reference sequence).

The chain combines TRBV19 with TRBJ1-2; 9 bases map to TRBD1. Germline V CDR1 and CDR2: LNHDA, SQIVND (reference sequence). J was trimmed by 7 bases and V by 5 bases; bases with no gene match: 11. The CDR3 runs 15 residues. The CDR3 loop is CASSPPPQGASGYTF. CDR3 coding DNA: TGTGCCAGTAGTCCACCACCACAGGGGGCGTCTGGCTACACCTTC.

This clone showed up just once. V usage is TRBV5-1 and J usage is TRBJ1-6; D perhaps matches TRBD1 (6 bases). The CDR3 has 14 amino acids. CDR1 and CDR2 (germline): SGHRS, YFSETQ. V lost 0 bases and J lost 9, with 10 bases in between. This chain's CDR3 is CASSLEGGSSPLHF. The CDR3 bases are TGCGCCAGCAGCTTGGAAGGGGGATCTTCACCCCTCCACTTT.

This clone was picked up one time. The chain combines TRBV19 with TRBJ2-2; 8 nucleotides match TRBD2. The CDR3 runs 16 residues. V shed 6 bases, J shed 7 bases, and the junction held 13 bases outside the gene matches. From germline, CDR1 is LNHDA and CDR2 SQIVND (reference sequence). In nucleotides, the CDR3 is TGTGCCAGTAGGTCCCCCGGACTAGCTGGGATCGGGGAGCTGTTTTTT. Its translation is CASRSPGLAGIGELFF.

This rearrangement joins TRBV28 to TRBJ1-5; 7 bases line up with TRBD1. The CDR3 has 15 amino acids. The germline CDR1 and CDR2 sequences are MDHEN and SYDVKM. Trimming at V came to 5 bases and at J to 7 bases, leaving 11 bases not matched to a gene. CDR3 nucleotide sequence: TGTGCCAGCAGTGATGACAGGGCTTCGGGGCAGCCCCAGCATTTT. Translation: CASSDDRASGQPQHF.

This chain joins TRBV2 and TRBJ2-2; 12 bases line up with TRBD2. Trimming at V came to 2 bases and at J to 4 bases, leaving 8 bases not matched to a gene. The CDR3 loop spans 18 amino acids. Germline V gene sequence: CDR1 SNHLY, CDR2 FYNNEI. CDR3 sequence (DNA): TGTGCCAGCAGTGAACCTCTAGCGGGAGGGAGAGGCACCGGGGAGCTGTTTTTT. This codes for CASSEPLAGGRGTGELFF.

J is TRBJ2-1 and V is TRBV4-2; possible D gene TRBD2, 6 bases. This CDR3 contains 14 residues. The germline V and J ends were trimmed by 1 base and 5 bases, with 9 bases remaining between them. Germline-derived CDR1 and CDR2 are LGHNA and YNFKEQ. The CDR3 DNA reads TGTGCCAGCAGCCAAGCGGGAGATCACAATGAGCAGTTCTTC. It specifies CASSQAGDHNEQFF.

In its sample, this clone was seen a few times. The chain joins TRBV20-1 to TRBJ2-1; 8 bases align to TRBD1. In germline, CDR1 is DFQATT, CDR2 SNEGSKA (reference sequence). V trimming: 7 bases; J trimming: 7 bases; junction bases outside the gene matches: 3. This CDR3 has 11 residues. The CDR3 loop reads CSGGQGNEQFF. DNA for the CDR3: TGCAGTGGAGGACAGGGTAATGAGCAGTTCTTC.

A note on this clone: Compared with germline, one end of the junction differs, possibly owing to a read error. The genes are TRBV18 and TRBJ2-7; 10 bases are shared with TRBD2. The CDR3 covers 13 residues. Germline assignment: CDR1 KGHSH and CDR2 LQKENI. The chain's CDR3 is CASSPIAGGGSDF. The CDR3 bases are TGTGCCAGCTCACCCATAGCGGGAGGCGGCTCGGACTTC.

This sequence joins TRBV7-2 and TRBJ1-4; a weak D match, TRBD1 (5 bases). CDR1 and CDR2 (germline): SGHTA, FQGNSA. The CDR3 loop spans 14 amino acids. Trimming pared 2 bases from V and 7 bases from J, leaving 11 bases between. The CDR3 loop is CASSLRQSGEKLFF. The CDR3 DNA follows: TGTGCCAGCAGCTTAAGACAGTCCGGTGAAAAACTGTTTTTT.